This TCR beta chain derives from a study of tumor-infiltrating lymphocytes in primary liver carcinoma. For the study at large: Patients, male and female, were 30 to 69 years old. Findings and limits, study-wide: Pairs comparing tumor with adjacent tissue or blood overlapped less than pairs drawn from tumor regions.

CDR3 length equals 13 residues. The V and J ends lost 7 bases and 9 bases, in that order; junction bases with no gene match: 15. The germline CDR1 and CDR2 sequences are SQVTM and ANQGSEA. Co-extracting RNA and DNA was done with about 18-33 mg of unsorted bulk tissue as input. Note on this clonotype: The antigen is not known.

The investigators made TCR beta cDNA from 400 to 550 ng total RNA, using a constant-region primer. Three-round nested multiplex PCR performed with slightly modified ARM-PCR produced the TCR beta libraries. A C-beta reverse primer and TRBV1-TRBV30 forward primers served in each of the first two PCR rounds, at 10 cycles apiece. TCRdb re-derived calls from the multiplex PCR reads in MiXCR, one entry per CDR3 protein. The sample carries about 190,000 distinct CDR3 sequences, around four fifths recorded once. This sequence joins TRBV29-1 and TRBJ2-7; 7 bases map to TRBD1. This clonotype originated in a man aged 40-49 years with primary liver carcinoma and hepatitis B virus infection. The specimen sequenced was tumor tissue from primary liver carcinoma. The CDR3 protein is CSAAPTGLHWQYF. DNA for the CDR3: TGCAGCGCTGCCCCGACAGGGCTCCACTGGCAGTACTTC.